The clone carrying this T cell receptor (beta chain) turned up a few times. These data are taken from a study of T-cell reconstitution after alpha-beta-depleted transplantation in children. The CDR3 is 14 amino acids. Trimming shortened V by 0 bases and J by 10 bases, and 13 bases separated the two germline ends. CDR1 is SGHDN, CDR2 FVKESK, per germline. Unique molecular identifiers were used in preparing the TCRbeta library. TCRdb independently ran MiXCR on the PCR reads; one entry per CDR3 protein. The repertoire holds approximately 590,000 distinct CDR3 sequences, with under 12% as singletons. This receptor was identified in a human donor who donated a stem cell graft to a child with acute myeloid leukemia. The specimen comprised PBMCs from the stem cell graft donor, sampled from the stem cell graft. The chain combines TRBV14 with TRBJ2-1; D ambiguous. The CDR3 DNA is TGTGCCAGCAGCCAAGATACAGTCGGTGGCGAGCAGTTCTTC. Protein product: CASSQDTVGGEQFF.